What follows are 23 T cell receptor beta chains derived from one specimen sequenced in a study of cytomegalovirus exposure and HLA in healthy donors. PCR used 60 Vbeta primers and 13 Jbeta primers. This table comes from immunoSEQ multiplex PCR, and its TCRdb copy is limited to in-frame clones, with some not included. Of approximately 80,000 clones detected, 65% to 75% appear once; the ten largest clones hold 4% to 5%. Sequences were obtained from PBMCs. These receptors all stem from a man aged 55 to 70 in good health and CMV-seronegative.

This rearrangement joins TRBV4-2 to TRBJ2-7; 8 bases line up with TRBD2. Germline-derived CDR1 and CDR2 are LGHNA and YNFKEQ. J lost 1 base, V lost 0 bases, and 8 bases had no gene match. This CDR3 has 17 amino acids. CDR3 sequence: CASSQDAVGGGSYEQYF. CDR3 DNA sequence: TGTGCCAGCAGCCAAGACGCAGTCGGGGGGGGTTCCTACGAGCAGTACTTC.

The CDR3 protein is CASGTGPHIQYF. The DNA for the CDR3 is TGTGCCAGCGGCACAGGCCCCCACATTCAGTACTTC. V gene TRBV6-5 combines with J gene TRBJ2-4; possible D gene TRBD1, 5 bases. Germline assignment: CDR1 MNHEY and CDR2 SVGAGI. The V end was cut by 8 bases, the J end by 8 bases, with 13 bases between. The CDR3 extends over 12 amino acids.

The V and J genes are TRBV30 and TRBJ1-3; D is ambiguous. This CDR3 has 14 residues. V was cut by 0 bases and J by 0 bases, with 6 bases left in between. The germline CDR1 and CDR2 sequences are GTSNPN and SVGIG (reference sequence). In DNA form, the CDR3 reads TGTGCCTGGAGTGTGGCAGGCTCTGGAAACACCATATATTTT. Encoded protein: CAWSVAGSGNTIYF.

The CDR3 DNA follows: TGTGCCAGCAGGGGGGGGTCAAGCTCCTACGAGCAGTACTTC. This codes for CASRGGSSSYEQYF. The gene calls are TRBV5-5 and TRBJ2-7; 7 nucleotides agree with TRBD2. The CDR3 is made up of 14 amino acids. Per germline, CDR1 SGHKS and CDR2 YYEKEE (reference sequence). Trimming took 5 bases from V and 0 from J; bases not matched to a gene: 5.

This clone was recorded only once. V gene TRBV2 combines with J gene TRBJ2-5; the D gene is possibly TRBD2 (5 bases). This CDR3 has 13 amino acids. Trimming took 7 bases from V and 2 from J, leaving 11 bases between them. Germline V gene lookup returns CDR1 SNHLY and CDR2 FYNNEI. This CDR3 reads CASKRGPQETQYF. In DNA, the CDR3 is TGTGCCAGCAAGCGCGGGCCTCAAGAGACCCAGTACTTC.

In its sample, this clone was seen a few times. The rearrangement joins TRBV19 to TRBJ1-6; maybe TRBD1 (6 bases). This CDR3 is built from 15 residues. Germline-derived CDR1 and CDR2 are LNHDA and SQIVND (reference sequence). Between the trimmed V and J ends, which lost 6 bases and 8 bases, there was a span of 17 bases. CDR3 region: CASRTREAGDSPLHF. CDR3 bases: TGTGCCAGTAGAACCCGGGAAGCAGGGGATTCACCCCTCCACTTT.

The rearrangement links TRBV11-2 to TRBJ2-1, with D tentatively TRBD2 (6 bases). CDR1 and CDR2 from the germline V gene are SGHAT and FQNNGV. The length of the CDR3 is 15 residues. Trimming cost V 2 bases and J 4 bases, with 12 bases left between them. CDR3 nucleotides: TGTGCCAGCAGCTTATGGGGGGATAGGTACAATGAGCAGTTCTTC. Translation: CASSLWGDRYNEQFF. Complete variable domain (other parts from reference TRBV11-2 and TRBJ2-1): EAGVAQSPRYKIIEKRQSVAFWCNPISGHATLYWYQQILGQGPKLLIQFQNNGVVDDSQLPKDRFSAERLKGVDSTLKIQPAKLEDSAVYLCASSLWGDRYNEQFFGPGTRLTVL.

The chain joins TRBV30 to TRBJ1-1; maybe TRBD1 (5 bases). Germline V gene data show CDR1 as GTSNPN and CDR2 as SVGIG (reference sequence). The germline V and J ends were trimmed by 4 bases and 5 bases, with 14 bases remaining between them. This CDR3 contains 13 residues. CDR3 sequence: CAWTVGGGTEAFF. CDR3 in DNA: TGTGCCTGGACCGTGGGGGGGGGAACTGAAGCTTTCTTT.

This clone was observed a few times. The chain combines TRBV19 with TRBJ2-7, with D unclear. The CDR3 has 14 residues. V was pared by 8 bases and J by 0 bases, with 14 bases between. CDR1 and CDR2 from the germline V gene are LNHDA and SQIVND (reference sequence). CDR3 protein: CASATMAASYEQYF. For the CDR3, the DNA is TGTGCCAGTGCCACCATGGCCGCCTCCTACGAGCAGTACTTC.

The chain links TRBV5-6 to TRBJ2-7; D gene ambiguous. The CDR3 spans 15 residues. Trimming cost V 0 bases and J 6 bases, with 16 bases left between them. The V gene's germline CDR1 is SGHDT and CDR2 YYEEEE. The CDR3 bases are TGTGCCAGCAGCTTGGGAGTAGCCCGCCGGTTCGAGCAGTACTTC. It codes for CASSLGVARRFEQYF.

The rearrangement uses TRBV4-2 and TRBJ2-5; 8 bases match TRBD2. Trimming took 0 bases from V and 2 from J; bases not matched to a gene: 2. The germline gives CDR1 LGHNA, CDR2 YNFKEQ. The CDR3 runs to 15 residues. The CDR3 coding sequence is TGTGCCAGCAGCCAAGAGACGGGGGGGCAAGAGACCCAGTACTTC. It specifies CASSQETGGQETQYF.

Here the CDR3 reads CASSARLAGEQFF. Here the CDR3 DNA reads TGCGCCAGCAGCGCCCGACTAGCAGGTGAGCAGTTCTTC. V gene TRBV4-1 combines with J gene TRBJ2-1, with TRBD2 identical over 7 bases. The V segment lost 5 bases and the J segment 9 bases; nucleotides outside the gene matches: 7. CDR3 length equals 13 residues. Germline V lookup: CDR1 MGHRA, CDR2 YSYEKL.

The chain recombines TRBV4-2 with TRBJ2-2; 7 bases fit TRBD2. Germline CDR1 is LGHNA and CDR2 is YNFKEQ. V lost 3 bases and J lost 5; bases outside the gene matches: 12. This CDR3 region has 17 residues. Here the CDR3 reads CASSHPGGGTLTGELFF. As DNA, the CDR3 is TGTGCCAGCAGCCATCCTGGGGGGGGAACGTTGACCGGGGAGCTGTTTTTT.

The V gene is TRBV18, the J gene TRBJ2-5; 8 bases line up with TRBD1. CDR1 is KGHSH, CDR2 LQKENI, per germline. Trimming took 5 bases from V and 3 from J; bases not matched to a gene: 11. The CDR3 has 16 amino acids. The CDR3 here is CASSMDLGQGEETQYF. The CDR3 DNA reads as TGTGCCAGCTCAATGGACCTTGGACAGGGAGAAGAGACCCAGTACTTC.

The J gene is TRBJ2-1, the V gene TRBV12-2; the tabulated D call, TRBD2, remains unverified against the DNA. TRBV12-2 is classified as a pseudogene. This CDR3 comprises 17 residues. Here the CDR3 DNA reads TGTGCAAGTCGCTTAGTCGGCTCAAAGGGGGGGGCCTCGAGGCAGTTCTTC. This codes for CASRLVGSKGGASRQFF.

The chain has TRBV5-1 and TRBJ1-1, with unresolved D. Germline CDR1 and CDR2: SGHRS and YFSETQ. V lost 5 bases, J lost 4 bases, and 12 bases lay in between. CDR3 length: 13 amino acids. The CDR3 loop reads CASRREGATEAFF. The CDR3 DNA reads TGCGCCAGCAGGAGGGAGGGCGCCACTGAAGCTTTCTTT.

This chain's CDR3 is CASSSSLWGTHYEQYF. CDR3 DNA: TGCGCCAGCAGCTCCTCCCTGTGGGGGACACACTACGAGCAGTACTTC. The chain uses TRBV5-1 and TRBJ2-7, with D possibly being TRBD1 (6 bases). In germline, CDR1 is SGHRS, CDR2 YFSETQ. V lost 3 bases and J 3 bases, leaving 19 bases between the germline ends. CDR3 length: 16 amino acids.

The rearrangement joins TRBV25-1 to TRBJ1-1; TRBD1 matches at 11 bases. The CDR3 contains 16 residues. Looked up from germline, CDR1 is MGHDK and CDR2 is SYGVNS. Unmatched junction bases numbered 7, after V lost 3 bases and J lost 4 bases. CDR3 nucleotide sequence: TGTGCCAGCAGTGACCGGGACAGGGGGACCGGCACTGAAGCTTTCTTT. Translating it yields CASSDRDRGTGTEAFF.

There are a few counts of this clone. The rearrangement links TRBV5-1 to TRBJ1-4; D perhaps matches TRBD1 (6 bases). V lost 2 bases, J lost 0 bases, and 11 bases lay in between. Germline-derived CDR1 and CDR2 are SGHRS and YFSETQ. The CDR3 is 16 amino acids. CDR3 in amino acids: CASSLGGRATNEKLFF. The CDR3 DNA is TGCGCCAGCAGCTTAGGGGGTCGGGCAACTAATGAAAAACTGTTTTTT. The variable domain in full, with the rest retrieved from reference TRBV5-1 and TRBJ1-4, is KAGVTQTPRYLIKTRGQQVTLSCSPISGHRSVSWYQQTPGQGLQFLFEYFSETQRNKGNFPGRFSGRQFSNSRSEMNVSTLELGDSALYLCASSLGGRATNEKLFFGSGTQLSVL.

V is TRBV6-5 and J is TRBJ1-1; 8 nucleotides agree with TRBD1. Germline values: CDR1 MNHEY, CDR2 SVGAGI. CDR3 size: 11 residues. The trim removed 5 bases at V and 14 bases at J, leaving 7 bases unmatched. This CDR3 reads CASSDPGQAFF. The CDR3 DNA reads TGTGCCAGCAGTGATCCGGGACAGGCCTTCTTT.

V usage is TRBV7-9 and J usage is TRBJ2-2, with D unresolved. The CDR3 sequence is 12 residues long. V gave up 4 bases and J gave up 8 bases, with 8 bases separating them. Germline V lookup: CDR1 SEHNR, CDR2 FQNEAQ (reference sequence). The CDR3 sequence is CASSSGSGELFF. The DNA of the CDR3 is TGTGCCAGCAGCTCAGGTTCGGGGGAGCTGTTTTTT.

This chain connects TRBV7-3 to TRBJ2-5; TRBD1 agrees at 7 bases. Per the germline V gene, CDR1 is SGHTA and CDR2 is FQGTGA. After removal of 2 bases from V and 5 bases from J, the junction contained 5 bases not matched to a gene. This CDR3 contains 14 residues. Here the CDR3 reads CASSLVGGGETQYF. The CDR3 bases are TGTGCCAGCAGCTTAGTAGGGGGCGGGGAGACCCAGTACTTC.

The rearrangement uses TRBV19 and TRBJ2-1, with 7 bases matching TRBD1. Germline V gene data show CDR1 as LNHDA and CDR2 as SQIVND (reference sequence). J was trimmed by 8 bases and V by 3 bases; bases with no gene match: 10. CDR3 length: 15 residues. CDR3 sequence reads: CASSIWRQGGDEQFF. The DNA for the CDR3 is TGTGCCAGTAGTATCTGGAGACAGGGTGGGGATGAGCAGTTCTTC. The full variable domain, with the rest looked up from reference TRBV19 and TRBJ2-1, is DGGITQSPKYLFRKEGQNVTLSCEQNLNHDAMYWYRQDPGQGLRLIYYSQIVNDFQKGDIAEGYSVSREKKESFPLTVTSAQKNPTAFYLCASSIWRQGGDEQFFGPGTRLTVL.